This section outlines one T cell receptor (beta chain) sequence together with its context. Authors' data handling: Cell counts per sample came from amplifying reference gene primers. Libraries were prepared by immunoSEQ multiplex PCR; TCRdb keeps only in-frame clonotypes and omits some of them. V, J and clone size are those of that table, while D and trimming were read from the DNA. In the table there are 200,000 to 300,000 clones, 86% of which are singletons. This sample was included in a study of blood T cell repertoires in COVID-19. The length of the CDR3 is 14 residues. With 1 base removed from V and 1 base from J, the gap between germline ends came to 3 bases. The germline CDR1 and CDR2 sequences are KGHDR and SFDVKD.

The sequence derives from a woman aged 40 to 50 with acute COVID-19. Specimen: PBMCs or T cells enriched from blood (not recorded which). The rearrangement uses TRBV24-1 and TRBJ2-2; D gene ambiguous. This CDR3 reads CATSDFGNTGELFF. For the CDR3, the DNA is TGTGCCACCAGTGATTTCGGGAACACCGGGGAGCTGTTTTTT.